A selection of T cell receptor beta chains follows, all from one sample in a study of post-analysis software for immune sequencing data. TCRdb reanalysed the PCR reads using MiXCR and keeps one entry per CDR3 protein. The data contain roughly 200,000 distinct CDR3 sequences, 29% of them singletons. Sequenced: blood. The source is a girl aged 2-17 years with multiple sclerosis. Each CDR3 is given with its conserved first and last residue. D genes are given only for firm matches. Some rows mark clone size as missing; the rest say once, few, many or name a class of expanded clone.

CASSRTLTGGIEKLFF | TGTGCCAGCAGCCGAACTCTTACGGGAGGGATCGAAAAACTGTTTTTT | NA | TRBJ1-4 | NA | TRBV7-8
CASSFGQGKQETQYF | TGCGCCAGCAGTTTCGGACAGGGTAAACAAGAGACCCAGTACTTC | many | TRBJ2-5 | TRBD1 | TRBV5-1
CASSQDELGGRNEKLFF | TGTGCCAGCAGCCAAGATGAATTGGGAGGGAGAAATGAAAAACTGTTTTTT | few | TRBJ1-4 | NA | TRBV3-1
CASSAYGPEVGYTF | TGTGCCAGCAGCGCGTACGGCCCCGAAGTTGGCTACACCTTC | few | TRBJ1-2 | NA | TRBV25-1
CASSLDRNSYNSPLHF | TGTGCCAGCAGCTTAGACAGGAACTCCTATAATTCACCCCTCCACTTT | NA | TRBJ1-6 | NA | TRBV7-9
CATSHLAGSYNEQYF | TGTGCCACCAGCCATCTAGCGGGCTCCTACAATGAGCAGTACTTC | NA | TRBJ2-7 | TRBD2 | TRBV15
CASSLGGEPYNEQFF | TGTGCCAGCAGCTTGGGAGGGGAGCCCTACAATGAGCAGTTCTTC | many | TRBJ2-1 | TRBD2 | TRBV7-3
CSVLVAGPYEQYF | TGCAGCGTTCTCGTAGCGGGACCCTACGAGCAGTACTTC | many | TRBJ2-7 | TRBD2 | TRBV29-1
CASRGVRRGVLPGELFF | TGCGCCAGCAGGGGGGTACGGCGGGGAGTTCTCCCCGGGGAGCTGTTTTTT | NA | TRBJ2-2 | NA | TRBV10-2
CASSPTQETQYF | TGTGCCAGCAGCCCCACGCAAGAGACCCAGTACTTC | many | TRBJ2-5 | NA | TRBV9
CASSESGSNIQYF | TGTGCCAGCAGTGAAAGCGGGAGTAACATTCAGTACTTC | NA | TRBJ2-4 | TRBD2 | TRBV6-1
CASSLSVENEKLFF | TGCGCCAGCAGCTTGTCGGTCGAGAATGAAAAACTGTTTTTT | few | TRBJ1-4 | NA | TRBV5-1
CATGGGTLSSYNEQFF | TGTGCCACCGGGGGCGGGACCTTGAGCTCCTACAATGAGCAGTTCTTC | NA | TRBJ2-1 | NA | TRBV7-8
CASGLQQILPYEQYF | TGTGCTAGTGGTTTGCAACAGATCCTCCCCTACGAGCAGTACTTC | NA | TRBJ2-7 | NA | TRBV12-5
CASSRAPGSKGEAFF | TGTGCCAGCAGCCGGGCCCCGGGCTCCAAAGGGGAAGCTTTCTTT | NA | TRBJ1-1 | NA | TRBV7-2
CASSELVGQGINTEAFF | TGTGCCAGCAGCGAACTCGTGGGACAGGGAATAAACACTGAAGCTTTCTTT | NA | TRBJ1-1 | TRBD1 | TRBV7-9